The clone carrying this T cell receptor beta chain has only a few counts. Its cognate antigen is unknown. This record belongs to a study of beta chain features in type 1 diabetes. Findings of the study overall: Overrepresentation of cells with high TCR expression could result from cDNA sequencing. Naive, central memory and regulatory TCRB repertoires appeared more similar among patients than healthy donors. Shorter TCRB CDR3s, moderately but significantly so, were found in Type 1 diabetes patients in all four CD4+ subsets.

The whole isolated RNA underwent reverse transcription, so sequencing captured expressed TCRB transcripts. Produced via immunoSEQ multiplex PCR; TCRdb's table is partial and in-frame only. The table records about 22,000 clones, around three fifths of them present only once. Germline CDR1 LNHDA, CDR2 SQIVND (reference sequence). The CDR3 sequence is 15 residues long. V lost 3 bases to trimming and J lost 5 bases, with 14 bases between them. Sequenced input: stem cell memory CD4+ T cells from blood. This TCR was sampled from a man in his late teens or twenties with type 1 diabetes. The J gene is TRBJ2-1, the V gene TRBV19; D is possibly TRBD2 (5 bases). CDR3 nucleotides: TGTGCCAGTAGTATCTCTGGGAGAAGAGACAATGAGCAGTTCTTC. This gives the protein CASSISGRRDNEQFF.